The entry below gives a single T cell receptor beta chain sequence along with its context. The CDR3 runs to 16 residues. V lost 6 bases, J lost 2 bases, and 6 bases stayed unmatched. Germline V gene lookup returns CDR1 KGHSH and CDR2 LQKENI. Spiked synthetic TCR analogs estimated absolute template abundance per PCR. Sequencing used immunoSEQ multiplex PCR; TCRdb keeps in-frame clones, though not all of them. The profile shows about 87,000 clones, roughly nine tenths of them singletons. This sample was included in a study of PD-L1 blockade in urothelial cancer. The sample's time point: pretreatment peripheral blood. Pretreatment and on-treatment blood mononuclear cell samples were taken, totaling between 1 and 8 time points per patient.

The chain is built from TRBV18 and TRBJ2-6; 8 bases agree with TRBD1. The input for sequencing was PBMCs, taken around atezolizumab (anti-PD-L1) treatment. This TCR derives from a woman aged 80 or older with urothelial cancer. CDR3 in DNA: TGTGCCAGCTCCTGGACAGGGAACACTGGGGCCAACGTCCTGACTTTC. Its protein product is CASSWTGNTGANVLTF.